This T cell receptor beta chain was identified during a study of blood T cell repertoires in COVID-19 (TCRdb year 2020). At the level of the whole study: The collaborator samples originated in the United States, Italy and Spain and spanned the acute and convalescent phases of COVID-19. The prospective study material was composed of cDNA or gDNA derived from T cells, B-cell-depleted T cells, or PBMCs. Deeply sampled blood TCRbeta repertoires from subjects exposed to, actively infected with, or recovered from COVID-19 were included in the dataset. A freely available public database, intended as a resource for researchers studying the immune response to SARS-CoV-2, is where the repertoires were released. The samples were drawn from two sources: the first 160 participants of the ongoing ImmuneRACE study, and over 1,000 subjects contributed by 6 global collaborators. Nearly every sample came with metadata listing a de-identified subject ID, COVID-19 status, age in years and sex. HLA class I and class II types, where available, came from metadata supplied by the sample provider rather than from assay-based typing. Findings and caveats that apply to the study as a whole: The amount of clinical and demographic metadata varied by source and participant and was provided uncurated.

CDR1 and CDR2 are drawn from the germline V gene (reference sequence): LGHDT, YNNKEL. From cysteine to phenylalanine, the CDR3 is 15 amino acids long. Only the CDR3 portion is preserved as DNA: 45 bases, with reading frame beginning at the first base. A distance of 19 bases separates the germline ends of V and J, which lose 4 bases and 6 bases respectively. TCRbeta CDR3 regions were amplified from genomic DNA by means of the immunoSEQ Assay, a bias-controlled multiplex PCR. The original pipeline was this. The number of nucleated cells in each sample was estimated by amplification of reference gene primers within the assay. To quantify the absolute abundance of each unique TCRbeta CDR3 rearrangement, sequence reads were collapsed and filtered. For each sample, productive Simpson clonality was calculated as the square root of Simpson's diversity index over productive rearrangements. TCRdb stores this immuneACCESS table with in-frame sequences only. Part of the clones is absent; in the studies checked, under half of the shortfall reflects unresolved V genes, and no reason is known for the rest. V, J and clone size derive from that table, while D and trimming were established from the DNA sequence. Recorded for this sample are about 76,000 clones; approximately 80% of them occurred a single time. The top ten hold around 41% of the sample.

About this clone: Its antigen remains unidentified. Per-base qualities were not stored, and no clone one base away is much larger.

Whole blood was collected in K2EDTA tubes by collaborating institutions according to the institutions' own protocols. For TCRbeta analysis, collaborators shipped samples in one of three forms: frozen whole blood, isolated PBMCs, or DNA extracted from either of those sample types. The V and J genes are TRBV3-1 (or the pseudogene TRBV3-2) and TRBJ2-7; TRBD2 could be the D gene, as 8 bases match. The source is a man older than 75 with acute or convalescent COVID-19. The specimen was peripheral blood. Read as DNA, the sequence is TGTGCCAGCAGCCTCCGAGACAGGGCGGGGGGCGAGCAGTACTTC. This translates into CASSLRDRAGGEQYF.